The clone carrying this T cell receptor beta chain has more than one count but fewer than ten. This sample stems from a study of T-cell reconstitution after alpha-beta-depleted transplantation in children. Unique molecular identifiers tagged the TCRbeta library. Via MiXCR, TCRdb re-called the PCR reads, giving one row per CDR3 protein. The table lists about 610,000 distinct CDR3 sequences, 10% to 13% of them singletons. This CDR3 comprises 13 residues. Germline CDR1 and CDR2: MNHNS and SASEGT. Trimming shortened V by 6 bases and J by 3 bases, and 11 bases separated the two germline ends. Sequenced material: PBMCs from the stem cell graft donor, taken from the stem cell graft. The receptor was isolated from a human donor who donated a stem cell graft to a child with acute myeloid leukemia. This chain connects TRBV6-1 to TRBJ1-1; maybe TRBD1 (5 bases). CDR3 bases: TGTGCCAGCAGAGGGGCTTGGGACACTGAAGCTTTCTTT. Its translation: CASRGAWDTEAFF.